This is a list of T cell receptor beta chains from one sample in a study of cytomegalovirus exposure and HLA in healthy donors. Here immunoSEQ multiplex PCR was the method, and the copy in TCRdb shows in-frame clones only, minus some. The data hold some 220,000 clones, with around 84% observed a single time. Sequenced material: PBMCs. These receptors all come from a girl aged 2-10 years in good health and CMV-seronegative. The CDR3 runs from the conserved cysteine through the conserved F or W. The order of the fields is D gene, V gene, J gene, clone size, CDR3 protein, CDR3 DNA. The D gene is left open where the match is weak. Size values are once, few and many counts, or a class for expanded clones, and some rows have none.

NA	TRBV7-9	TRBJ1-1	once	CASRGATFTEAFF	TGTGCCAGCAGGGGGGCTACATTCACTGAAGCTTTCTTT
TRBD1	TRBV30	TRBJ1-2	few	CAWSELRTGDGYTF	TGTGCCTGGAGTGAACTTAGGACAGGGGATGGCTACACCTTC
TRBD1	TRBV5-6	TRBJ1-4	NA	CASSWSPGQVNEKLFF	TGTGCCAGCAGCTGGAGCCCGGGACAGGTTAATGAAAAACTGTTTTTT
NA	TRBV2	TRBJ2-4	once	CASVRPGGNIQYF	TGTGCCAGTGTCCGGCCAGGAGGAAACATTCAGTACTTC
NA	TRBV4-1	TRBJ2-2	NA	CASSQFGRGDTGELFF	TGCGCCAGCAGCCAATTCGGAAGGGGCGACACCGGGGAGCTGTTTTTT
NA	TRBV11-2	TRBJ1-1	NA	CASSSRASFSNTEAFF	TGTGCCAGCAGCTCAAGAGCAAGTTTCTCCAACACTGAAGCTTTCTTT
NA	TRBV6-5	TRBJ1-5	NA	CASSYSIQGNQPQHF	TGTGCCAGCAGTTACTCGATCCAGGGCAATCAGCCCCAGCATTTT
NA	TRBV5-1	TRBJ2-5	once	CASSLEGSETQYF	TGCGCCAGCAGCTTGGAGGGGTCCGAGACCCAGTACTTC
NA	TRBV5-1	TRBJ1-4	NA	CASKGALPNEKLFF	TGCGCCAGCAAAGGGGCCTTACCTAATGAAAAACTGTTTTTT
TRBD1	TRBV2	TRBJ1-6	NA	CASSERTGRHF	TGTGCCAGCAGTGAAAGGACAGGGCGACACTTT
NA	TRBV30	TRBJ2-1	NA	CAWEQANEQFF	TGTGCCTGGGAGCAGGCGAATGAGCAGTTCTTC
NA	TRBV5-4	TRBJ2-7	NA	CASSYSPQTVSYEQYF	TGTGCCAGCAGCTATTCCCCCCAGACTGTTTCCTACGAGCAGTACTTC
TRBD2	TRBV7-3	TRBJ2-3	few	CASSLTSGGLDTQYF	TGTGCCAGCAGCTTAACTAGCGGGGGGTTGGATACGCAGTATTTT
TRBD2	TRBV5-1	TRBJ2-5	NA	CASSGLAGRLQETQYF	TGCGCCAGCAGCGGACTAGCGGGGCGGCTCCAAGAGACCCAGTACTTC
NA	TRBV29-1	TRBJ2-7	NA	CSVWKEDSAYEQYF	TGCAGCGTTTGGAAGGAGGACAGCGCCTACGAGCAGTACTTC
NA	TRBV1	TRBJ1-2	NA	CTSSQVSYYGYTF	TGCACCAGCAGCCAAGTGTCCTACTATGGCTACACCTTC
TRBD2	TRBV5-6	TRBJ2-7	NA	CASRMRGSTYEQYF	TGTGCCAGCAGGATGCGGGGGTCTACCTACGAGCAGTACTTC
TRBD2	TRBV19	TRBJ2-7	NA	CASSASSGGLSEQYF	TGTGCCAGTAGTGCCTCTTCGGGGGGTTTGAGCGAGCAGTACTTC
NA	TRBV7-2	TRBJ2-7	NA	CASSRYGYEQYF	TGTGCCAGCAGCCGATACGGTTACGAGCAGTACTTC
TRBD1	TRBV14	TRBJ1-2	NA	CASSQQDRGRGDYGYTF	TGTGCCAGCAGCCAACAAGACAGGGGGCGAGGGGACTATGGCTACACCTTC
NA	TRBV5-6	TRBJ1-3	NA	CASSLLRNTIYF	TGTGCCAGCAGCTTGCTTAGAAACACCATATATTTT
NA	TRBV27	TRBJ1-2	NA	CASSLPGAGGYTF	TGTGCCAGCAGTTTGCCAGGGGCTGGAGGCTACACCTTC
NA	TRBV13	TRBJ2-1	NA	CASGRHNEQFF	TGTGCCAGCGGGAGGCACAATGAGCAGTTCTTC
TRBD1	TRBV11-2	TRBJ2-7	NA	CASSLAHRGARDEQYF	TGTGCCAGCAGCTTAGCTCACAGGGGCGCGAGAGACGAGCAGTACTTC
NA	TRBV12-5	TRBJ1-3	NA	CASGFPGTSGNTIYF	TGTGCTAGTGGTTTCCCAGGCACCTCTGGAAACACCATATATTTT
TRBD1	TRBV7-9	TRBJ1-6	NA	CSSDRDRINSPLHF	TGTTCCAGCGATCGGGACAGGATTAATTCACCCCTCCACTTT
NA	TRBV5-4	TRBJ1-6	NA	CASSWGPAGLDSPLHF	TGTGCCAGCAGCTGGGGCCCTGCAGGGTTAGATTCACCCCTCCACTTT
TRBD1	TRBV6-4	TRBJ1-2	few	CASSEYAGGIYGYTF	TGTGCCAGCAGTGAATATGCAGGGGGAATCTATGGCTACACCTTC
TRBD1	TRBV5-5	TRBJ2-3	NA	CASSSQGASTDTQYF	TGTGCCAGCAGCTCCCAGGGGGCTAGCACAGATACGCAGTATTTT
NA	TRBV5-1	TRBJ2-1	NA	CASIVEGAGFSYNEQFF	TGCGCCAGCATAGTCGAAGGCGCAGGTTTCTCCTACAATGAGCAGTTCTTC
NA	TRBV10-1	TRBJ1-1	NA	CASSERRGEAFF	TGCGCCAGCAGTGAGAGAAGGGGTGAAGCTTTCTTT
NA	TRBV6-6	TRBJ1-1	NA	CASSLYTEAFF	TGTGCCAGCAGCCTCTACACTGAAGCTTTCTTT
TRBD1	TRBV19	TRBJ2-5	NA	CASSKVPGQGAGETQYF	TGTGCCAGTAGTAAAGTCCCGGGACAGGGGGCTGGAGAGACCCAGTACTTC
NA	TRBV19	TRBJ2-3	once	CASSERGSTDTQYF	TGTGCCAGTAGTGAAAGGGGTAGCACAGATACGCAGTATTTT
TRBD1	TRBV19	TRBJ1-5	NA	CASSRTQGASGPQHF	TGTGCCAGTAGTCGGACACAGGGGGCGAGCGGGCCCCAGCATTTT
NA	TRBV11-2	TRBJ1-1	NA	CASSLAWARGTEAFF	TGTGCCAGCAGCTTAGCTTGGGCTCGTGGCACTGAAGCTTTCTTT
NA	TRBV2	TRBJ2-4	NA	CASRRGKNIQYF	TGTGCCAGCAGAAGGGGGAAAAACATTCAGTACTTC
TRBD1	TRBV6-1	TRBJ1-2	NA	CASSQGTGGGYGYTF	TGTGCCAGCAGCCAAGGGACAGGGGGTGGCTATGGCTACACCTTC
NA	TRBV11-2	TRBJ2-3	NA	CASSFEFLGGTDTQYF	TGTGCCAGCAGCTTTGAATTTCTAGGGGGCACAGATACGCAGTATTTT
NA	TRBV15	TRBJ2-7	NA	CATGRSVGDSYEQYF	TGTGCCACCGGTAGGTCGGTAGGGGATTCCTACGAGCAGTACTTC
NA	TRBV7-2	TRBJ1-6	NA	CASSLAPKQYSPLHF	TGTGCCAGCAGCTTAGCGCCTAAACAGTATTCACCCCTCCACTTT